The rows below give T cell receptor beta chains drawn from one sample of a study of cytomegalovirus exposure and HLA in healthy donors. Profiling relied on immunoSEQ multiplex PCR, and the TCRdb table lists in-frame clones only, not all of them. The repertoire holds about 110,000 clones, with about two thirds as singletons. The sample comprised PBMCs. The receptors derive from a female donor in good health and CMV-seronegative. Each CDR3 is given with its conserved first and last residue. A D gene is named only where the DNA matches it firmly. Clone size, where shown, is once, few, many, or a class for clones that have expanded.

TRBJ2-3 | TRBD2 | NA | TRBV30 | TGTGCCTGGCAGACTAGCCTAAGCACAGATACGCAGTATTTT | CAWQTSLSTDTQYF
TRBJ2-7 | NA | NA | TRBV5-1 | TGCGCCAGCAGCACCCCCGGGAGTCCCTACGAGCAGTACTTC | CASSTPGSPYEQYF
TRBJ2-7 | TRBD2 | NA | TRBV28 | TGTGCCAGCAAGGGACTAGCGGGAAAGCCCGAGCAGTACTTC | CASKGLAGKPEQYF
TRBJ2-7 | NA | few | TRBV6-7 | TGTGCCAGCAGTACCCGGGACACCGCTCCCTACGAGCAGTACTTC | CASSTRDTAPYEQYF
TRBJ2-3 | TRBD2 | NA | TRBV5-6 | TGTGCCAGCAGCTCCCAGCTAGCGGGAGTAATAGATACGCAGTATTTT | CASSSQLAGVIDTQYF
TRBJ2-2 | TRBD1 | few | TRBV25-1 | TGTGCCAGCAAGACAGGGGAAGGCGACACCGGGGAGCTGTTTTTT | CASKTGEGDTGELFF
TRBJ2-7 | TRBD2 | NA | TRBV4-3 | TGCGCCAGCAGCCATTCGGGGGGTTCCTACGAGCAGTACTTC | CASSHSGGSYEQYF
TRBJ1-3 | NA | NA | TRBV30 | TGTGCCCTTTCCCTGGGCTCCTTCTCTGGAAACACCATATATTTT | CALSLGSFSGNTIYF
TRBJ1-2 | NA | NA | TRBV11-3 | TGTGCCAGCAGCGGTACGACCGGGCCAAGGGGAGGCTACACCTTC | CASSGTTGPRGGYTF
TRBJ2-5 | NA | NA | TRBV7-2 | TGTGCCAGCACCCCAACGGGGGGCGGAGAGACCCAGTACTTC | CASTPTGGGETQYF
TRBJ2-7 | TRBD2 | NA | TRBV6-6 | TGTGCCAGCAGCGAGCGGGAGAGCTCCTACGAGCAGTACTTC | CASSERESSYEQYF
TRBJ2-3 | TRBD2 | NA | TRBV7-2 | TGTGCCAGCAGCTTCCAGCGGGGGGGGGATACGCAGTATTTT | CASSFQRGGDTQYF
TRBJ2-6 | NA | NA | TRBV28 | TGTGCCAGCAGTATTCCTGTAGGGGCCAACGTCCTGACTTTC | CASSIPVGANVLTF
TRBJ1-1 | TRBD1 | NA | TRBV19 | TGTGCCAGTAGTTTCAGGGGGCCTGGCACTGAAGCTTTCTTT | CASSFRGPGTEAFF
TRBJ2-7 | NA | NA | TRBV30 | TGTGCCTGGAGTCCGACCTCTCCCCGGGGGCGGGGGTACGAGCAGTACTTC | CAWSPTSPRGRGYEQYF
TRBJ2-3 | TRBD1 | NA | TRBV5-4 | TGTGCCAGCAGCTTGGCCCGGGACAGGGCCGGAGATACGCAGTATTTT | CASSLARDRAGDTQYF
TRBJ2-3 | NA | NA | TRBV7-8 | TGTGCCAGCAGCTTCATAGCGGTTGCAGGATCAGATACGCAGTATTTT | CASSFIAVAGSDTQYF
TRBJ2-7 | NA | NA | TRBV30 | TGTGCCTGGGCGAGGAGCCGCAGCTGGAGCGAGCAGTACTTC | CAWARSRSWSEQYF
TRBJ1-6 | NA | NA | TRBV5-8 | TGTGCCAGCAGTCACCGGGTGGAGAGTGGTTCACCCCTCCACTTT | CASSHRVESGSPLHF
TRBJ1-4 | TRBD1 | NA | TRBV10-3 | TGTGCCGCCACAGGGGGCAGTTATGAAAAACTGTTTTTT | CAATGGSYEKLFF
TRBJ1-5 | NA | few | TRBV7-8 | TGTGCCAGCAGCTTAGAGGCAGGGTGGCAGCCCCAGCATTTT | CASSLEAGWQPQHF
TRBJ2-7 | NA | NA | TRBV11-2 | TGTGCCAGCAGCCCGAGGGGGGGACCCTCCTACGAGCAGTACTTC | CASSPRGGPSYEQYF
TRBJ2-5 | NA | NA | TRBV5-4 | TGTGCCAGCAGCAGAAACAGGGCCCAAGAGACCCAGTACTTC | CASSRNRAQETQYF
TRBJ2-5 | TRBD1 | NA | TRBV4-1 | TGCGCCAGCAGTTCCGGGACAGGGCCGGCGGTCCAAGAGACCCAGTACTTC | CASSSGTGPAVQETQYF
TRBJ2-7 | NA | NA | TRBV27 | TGTGCCAGCAGTGACGGGGGAGGAGAGTACTTC | CASSDGGGEYF
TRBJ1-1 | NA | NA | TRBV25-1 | TGTGCCAGCAGTGGGGTCGGGGGTCAGATAACTGAAGCTTTCTTT | CASSGVGGQITEAFF
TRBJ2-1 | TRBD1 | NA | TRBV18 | TGTGCCAGCTCAGTCGAACCCCGGGACAGGGGGATTAATGAGCAGTTCTTC | CASSVEPRDRGINEQFF
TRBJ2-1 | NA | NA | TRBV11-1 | TGTGCCAGCACTCTCTTGGGGGCATGGGACAATGAGCAGTTCTTC | CASTLLGAWDNEQFF
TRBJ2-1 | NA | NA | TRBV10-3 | TGTGCCATCAGCTCACCAGCGGAGGGTTTCTTCAATGAGCAGTTCTTC | CAISSPAEGFFNEQFF
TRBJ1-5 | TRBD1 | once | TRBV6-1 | TGTGCCAGCAGTGAAGCACAGGGGGTCCATCAGCCCCAGCATTTT | CASSEAQGVHQPQHF
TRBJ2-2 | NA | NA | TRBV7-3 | TGTGCCAGCAGCTTCAGTCTCCCCGGGGAGCTGTTTTTT | CASSFSLPGELFF
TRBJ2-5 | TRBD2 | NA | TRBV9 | TGTGCCAGCAGCGTAGAGGGTAGCGGGAGTTTCTGGGAGACCCAGTACTTC | CASSVEGSGSFWETQYF
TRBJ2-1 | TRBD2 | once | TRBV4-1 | TGCGCCAGCAGCCAAGGGCGGGAGGCTTTCAATGAGCAGTTCTTC | CASSQGREAFNEQFF
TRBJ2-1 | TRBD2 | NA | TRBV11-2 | TGTGCCAGCAGCTTAGACAGGACTAGCGGGCACAATGAGCAGTTCTTC | CASSLDRTSGHNEQFF
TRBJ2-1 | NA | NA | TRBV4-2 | TGTGCCAGCAGCCCCAACTGGAGCTCCTACAATGAGCAGTTCTTC | CASSPNWSSYNEQFF
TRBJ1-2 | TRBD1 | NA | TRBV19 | TGTGCCAGTAGTATCAGAATTCAGGGGGCAGGAGGCTACACCTTC | CASSIRIQGAGGYTF
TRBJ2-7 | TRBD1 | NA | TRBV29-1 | TGCAGCGCTGGACAGGGACCCCCTCCCTACGAGCAGTACTTC | CSAGQGPPPYEQYF
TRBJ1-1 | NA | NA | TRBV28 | TGTGCCAGCAAATCCAGGGTCATGAACACTGAAGCTTTCTTT | CASKSRVMNTEAFF
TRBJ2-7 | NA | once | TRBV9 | TGTGCCAGCAGCGTGGGCGGGGCCTCTAACTACGAGCAGTACTTC | CASSVGGASNYEQYF
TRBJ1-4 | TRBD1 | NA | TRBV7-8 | TGTGCCAGCAGCGACCGGGACAGTAATGAAAAACTGTTTTTT | CASSDRDSNEKLFF
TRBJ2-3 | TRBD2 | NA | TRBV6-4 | TGTGCCAGCAGTGACGTAGCGGGAGGCCCCACAGATACGCAGTATTTT | CASSDVAGGPTDTQYF
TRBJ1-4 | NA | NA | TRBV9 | TGTGCCAGCAGCGTAGGGCAAGATGAAAAACTGTTTTTT | CASSVGQDEKLFF
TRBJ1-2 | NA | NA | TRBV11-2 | TGTGCCAGCAGCTTAGAGGCCATTGGCTACACCTTC | CASSLEAIGYTF
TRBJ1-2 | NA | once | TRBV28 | TGTGCCAGCAGTTCTGTGGGGCTCTATGGCTACACCTTC | CASSSVGLYGYTF
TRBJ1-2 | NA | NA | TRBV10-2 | TGCGCCAGCAGTCCTGCCCCTTCGGGGAAGGCAGGCTATGGCTACACCTTC | CASSPAPSGKAGYGYTF
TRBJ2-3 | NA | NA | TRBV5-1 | TGCGCCAGCACCACACAGGGATCCCCTCCAGATACGCAGTATTTT | CASTTQGSPPDTQYF
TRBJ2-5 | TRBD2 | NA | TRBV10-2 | TGCGCCAGCAGTGAGTCGGGGACTAGCGTGAAGACCCAGTACTTC | CASSESGTSVKTQYF
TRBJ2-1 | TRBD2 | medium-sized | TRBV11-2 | TGTGCCAGCAGCTTAAGCGGACTAGGCCGGTACCGGTACAATGAGCAGTTCTTC | CASSLSGLGRYRYNEQFF
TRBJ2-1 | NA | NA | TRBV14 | TGTGCCAGCAGCCAAGAGCGGAGCTACAATGAGCAGTTCTTC | CASSQERSYNEQFF
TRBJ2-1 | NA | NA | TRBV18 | TGTGCCAGCTCACCACGATCGAGTGTCAATGAGCAGTTCTTC | CASSPRSSVNEQFF
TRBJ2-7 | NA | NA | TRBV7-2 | TGTGCCAGCAGCTTAGGGCAACCTTACGAGCAGTACTTC | CASSLGQPYEQYF
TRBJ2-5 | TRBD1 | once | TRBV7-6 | TGTGCCAGCAGCCCGTCTCTCCGAGGGACAGGGGGCTACCAAGAGACCCAGTACTTC | CASSPSLRGTGGYQETQYF
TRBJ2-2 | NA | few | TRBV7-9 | TGTGCCAGCAGCTTACTGGACTGGAAGCTGTTTTTT | CASSLLDWKLFF